This entry concerns a single T cell receptor beta chain. The CDR3 spans 15 residues. Germline V gives CDR1 LGHDT, CDR2 YNNKEL (reference sequence). The ends were cut back, 6 bases at V and 0 bases at J, with 12 bases in the middle. The record originates from a study of blood T cell repertoires in COVID-19. Generated by immunoSEQ multiplex PCR, the TCRdb table keeps only in-frame clones and is missing some. The data hold 100,000 to 130,000 clones, with more than 70% observed a single time. The source of this sequence is an older man with acute or convalescent COVID-19. This chain links TRBV3-1 (or the pseudogene TRBV3-2) with TRBJ2-1; tentatively, D is TRBD1 (6 bases). Sequencing was performed on peripheral blood. CDR3 amino acids: CASSSDRSSYNEQFF. The DNA of the CDR3 is TGTGCCAGCAGTAGCGACAGGAGCTCCTACAATGAGCAGTTCTTC.